The 8 T cell receptor beta chains below were found in one sample sequenced in a study of cytomegalovirus exposure and HLA in healthy donors. PCR was performed using 60 Vbeta and 13 Jbeta primers. Profiling relied on immunoSEQ multiplex PCR, and the TCRdb table lists in-frame clones only, not all of them. The sample has about 130,000 clones, about 80% seen once. What was sequenced was PBMCs. These receptors all stem from a man aged 25 to 45 in good health and CMV-seropositive.

V gene TRBV7-2 combines with J gene TRBJ1-1; no clear D gene. Trimming pared 4 bases from V and 5 bases from J, leaving 17 bases between. The CDR3 is made up of 15 amino acids. Germline V CDR1 and CDR2: SGHTA, FQGNSA. The CDR3 DNA reads TGTGCCAGCAGCTACCGGCCCTTCGAGAGGACTGAAGCTTTCTTT. This sequence encodes CASSYRPFERTEAFF. Full variable domain (rest looked up from reference TRBV7-2 and TRBJ1-1): GAGVSQSPSNKVTEKGKDVELRCDPISGHTALYWYRQSLGQGLEFLIYFQGNSAPDKSGLPSDRFSAERTGGSVSTLTIQRTQQEDSAVYLCASSYRPFERTEAFFGQGTRLTVV.

V is TRBV5-1 and J is TRBJ2-3, with TRBD2 matching over 8 bases. Per germline, CDR1 SGHRS and CDR2 YFSETQ. Trimming took 8 bases from V and 2 from J; bases not matched to a gene: 7. The length of the CDR3 is 14 residues. In DNA, the CDR3 is TGCGCCAGTTTAGCGGGAACACACACAGATACGCAGTATTTT. It specifies CASLAGTHTDTQYF.

The V call is TRBV9, the J call TRBJ1-1, with TRBD1 as a possible D gene (5 bases). Germline V gives CDR1 SGDLS, CDR2 YYNGEE. CDR3 length equals 12 residues. Trimming removed 7 bases at V and 3 bases at J, with 10 bases between. The CDR3 DNA sequence: TGTGCCAGCTCGCTAGGGGACACTGAAGCTTTCTTT. Protein sequence: CASSLGDTEAFF.

This clone was observed a single time. The chain recombines TRBV9 with TRBJ1-1; D is unresolved. The germline V and J ends were trimmed by 3 bases and 5 bases, with 17 bases remaining between them. The CDR3 is 15 residues long. The germline CDR1 and CDR2 sequences are SGDLS and YYNGEE. CDR3 coding DNA: TGTGCCAGCAGCGGCTCGGGAGGGCCGAGGACTGAAGCTTTCTTT. Its translation is CASSGSGGPRTEAFF.

This clone was seen only once. The chain couples TRBV2 to TRBJ2-1; D is unclear. Germline lookup yields CDR1 SNHLY and CDR2 FYNNEI. The CDR3 length is 13 residues. V lost 6 bases and J lost 0, with 6 bases in between. For the CDR3, the DNA is TGTGCCAGCAGCCGTTTCTCCTACAATGAGCAGTTCTTC. Its protein is CASSRFSYNEQFF.

The V gene is TRBV6-1, the J gene TRBJ2-7; 14 nucleotides match TRBD2. The trim removed 3 bases at V and 4 bases at J, leaving 2 bases unmatched. The CDR3 is 15 amino acids. CDR1 and CDR2 from the germline V gene are MNHNS and SASEGT. The CDR3 nucleotides are TGTGCCAGCAGTGATCGACTAGCGGGAGGGTACGAGCAGTACTTC. Amino acids: CASSDRLAGGYEQYF.

Points on this clone: Other DNA sequences in the same sample also yield this CDR3. The chain combines TRBV19 with TRBJ1-1; TRBD1 is a possible D gene (6 bases). Germline V CDR1 and CDR2: LNHDA, SQIVND (reference sequence). The CDR3 has 14 residues. Trimming took off 2 bases at V and 0 bases at J, with 7 bases between the two ends. In nucleotides, the CDR3 is TGTGCCAGTAGTATACAGGGGCTGAACACTGAAGCTTTCTTT. Translation gives CASSIQGLNTEAFF. Drawing the rest from reference TRBV19 and TRBJ1-1, the complete variable domain is DGGITQSPKYLFRKEGQNVTLSCEQNLNHDAMYWYRQDPGQGLRLIYYSQIVNDFQKGDIAEGYSVSREKKESFPLTVTSAQKNPTAFYLCASSIQGLNTEAFFGQGTRLTVV.

The genes are TRBV10-3 and TRBJ2-1; D is perhaps TRBD2 (6 bases). Trimming took off 6 bases at V and 8 bases at J, with 17 bases between the two ends. This CDR3 spans 14 amino acids. CDR1 is ENHRY, CDR2 SYGVKD, per germline. CDR3 sequence: CAIRSGSSGDEQFF. CDR3 nucleotides: TGTGCCATCAGATCAGGGAGCTCGGGGGATGAGCAGTTCTTC.